This TCR beta chain emerged from a study of T-cell reconstitution after alpha-beta-depleted transplantation in children. Overall study results and limits: In patients about two months after transplant, alpha-beta T cells reportedly arose from several hundred expanded graft clones. Some patients owed their high day-60 TCRbeta diversity to surviving recipient T cells and thymic progenitors. From newly produced T cells came most of the T-cell counts and diversity one year after transplant.

Library preparation (for TCRbeta) was performed with unique molecular identifiers. From the PCR reads, TCRdb called clonotypes with MiXCR, one entry per CDR3 protein. The sample yields 500,000 to 650,000 distinct CDR3 sequences, about an eighth seen once. On this clonotype: As yet, its antigen is unknown.

The source is a male patient aged 5 to 17 who had a stem cell transplant for acute myeloid leukemia, so the T cells may come from the graft donor. Sequencing was performed on PBMCs, mostly from graft donor cells, taken 360 days after TCRalphabeta/CD19-depleted stem cell transplant.

DNA of the CDR3: TGTGCCAGCAGTAAACTACCCAGGACAGGAGACAATGAGCAGTTCTTC. Amino acids: CASSKLPRTGDNEQFF. The chain combines TRBV6-1 with TRBJ2-1; 7 bases are a match to TRBD1. The CDR3 is 16 residues long. J lost 5 bases, V lost 5 bases, and 12 bases had no gene match. Germline values: CDR1 MNHNS, CDR2 SASEGT.